The rows below give T cell receptor beta chains drawn from one sample of a study of shared clonotypes between healthy human individuals. Produced via immunoSEQ multiplex PCR; TCRdb's table is partial and in-frame only. This table has about 460,000 clones, 77% appearing once. Sequences were obtained from PBMCs. The origin of the receptors is a woman aged 40-49 years in good health. Some clones in this sample may be carry-over from other donors' samples. The conserved cysteine and the conserved F or W are not part of the CDR3 here. Each record gives: V gene, clone size, J gene, CDR3 protein. Clone sizes are given selectively: once, few, many, or a class where the clone is expanded.

V gene: TRBV28
clone size: few
J gene: TRBJ2-2
CDR3 protein: ASRHPSGRVGELF

V gene: TRBV27
clone size: NA
J gene: TRBJ2-2
CDR3 protein: ASSLFGAANTGELF

V gene: TRBV12-5
clone size: NA
J gene: TRBJ2-5
CDR3 protein: ASGVQGGETQY

V gene: TRBV6-1
clone size: NA
J gene: TRBJ1-4
CDR3 protein: ASSEGGRNEKLF

V gene: TRBV19
clone size: NA
J gene: TRBJ2-2
CDR3 protein: ASSIYGGSGELF

V gene: TRBV2
clone size: NA
J gene: TRBJ2-5
CDR3 protein: ASSQLQETQY

V gene: TRBV5-4
clone size: once
J gene: TRBJ2-7
CDR3 protein: ASSRDGAYEQY

V gene: TRBV5-6
clone size: once
J gene: TRBJ1-2
CDR3 protein: ASSHPPGGNYGYT

V gene: TRBV14
clone size: NA
J gene: TRBJ2-2
CDR3 protein: ASGPRRTGELF

V gene: TRBV10-1
clone size: NA
J gene: TRBJ2-3
CDR3 protein: ASIPSERGTDTQY

V gene: TRBV5-1
clone size: NA
J gene: TRBJ2-2
CDR3 protein: ASSLRTSGYDSGELF

V gene: TRBV7-9
clone size: NA
J gene: TRBJ2-1
CDR3 protein: ASSINGLAGGYNEQF

V gene: TRBV10-1
clone size: NA
J gene: TRBJ2-2
CDR3 protein: ASTLTSGRSTGELF

V gene: TRBV10-3
clone size: once
J gene: TRBJ2-7
CDR3 protein: ATKDRGPYEQY

V gene: TRBV19
clone size: NA
J gene: TRBJ2-5
CDR3 protein: ASSINSGLAGGLETQY

V gene: TRBV2
clone size: NA
J gene: TRBJ2-5
CDR3 protein: AGRGETQY